This T cell receptor (beta chain) comes out of a study of T cells in Graves' hyperthyroidism and ophthalmopathy. This clonotype was picked up a small number of times. Researchers took RNA transcripts and amplified the TCR beta CDR3 regions from them. First-round RT-PCR targeting the TCR CDR3 was performed with the HTBI primer set. TCRdb itself ran the multiplex PCR reads through MiXCR, one entry per CDR3 protein. The data contain hundreds of thousands of distinct CDR3 sequences, about 20% of them singletons. Trimming stripped 2 bases from V and 4 bases from J, with 12 bases between. The CDR3 sequence is 14 residues long. In germline, CDR1 is MDHEN, CDR2 SYDVKM.

Specimen: blood. This chain uses TRBV28 with TRBJ2-7, with D tentatively TRBD2 (6 bases). The source of this sequence is a man between 35 and 55 years old with Graves' ophthalmopathy. CDR3 coding DNA: TGTGCCAGCAGTTTACGGCGGGACCGGTACGAGCAGTACTTC. It specifies CASSLRRDRYEQYF.